The rows below give T cell receptor beta chains drawn from one sample of a study of vaccination and CD4 T cells after COVID-19. The antigens of these receptors remain unknown. TCRdb reanalysed the PCR reads using MiXCR and keeps one entry per CDR3 protein. Of 15,000 to 20,000 distinct CDR3 sequences listed, 44% are singletons. This specimen consisted of CD4+ T cells from blood, cultured in vitro, obtained about 7 months after SARS-CoV-2 vaccination. Receptors originate from a human donor who had recovered from COVID-19. The CDR3 runs from the conserved cysteine through the conserved F or W. A D gene is named only where the DNA matches it firmly. The listing skips clone size in some rows; elsewhere it reads once, few, many or a size class.

J gene	D gene	clone size	V gene	CDR3 DNA	CDR3 protein
TRBJ1-1	TRBD1	-	TRBV6-1	TGTGCCAGCAGCGACAGGGGGCGGAACACTGAAGCTTTCTTT	CASSDRGRNTEAFF
TRBJ1-1	TRBD1	-	TRBV6-5	TGTGCCAGCAGTTCGGACAGGAGCACTGAAGCTTTCTTT	CASSSDRSTEAFF
TRBJ2-1	TRBD1	few	TRBV7-3	TGTGCCAGCAGCTTGGACAGGGCTGGCTACAATGAGCAGTTCTTC	CASSLDRAGYNEQFF
TRBJ1-3	-	-	TRBV20-1	TGCAGTGCCCTTAGACCGGGAAACACCATATATTTT	CSALRPGNTIYF
TRBJ2-5	TRBD1	-	TRBV11-3	TGTGCCAGCAGCGCCAGGGGGCGGGAAGAGACCCAGTACTTC	CASSARGREETQYF
TRBJ1-3	-	-	TRBV7-6	TGTGCCAGCACCGCAGGGATAAGGCTAGACTCTGGAAACACCATATATTTT	CASTAGIRLDSGNTIYF
TRBJ2-5	TRBD1	-	TRBV20-1	TGCAGTGCTAGAGATGGCAGGGGGCATCAAGAGACCCAGTACTTC	CSARDGRGHQETQYF
TRBJ2-5	-	-	TRBV20-1	TGCAGTGCTAGAGATCCCCCACGACCCCAAGGGACCCAGTACTTC	CSARDPPRPQGTQYF
TRBJ2-7	-	once	TRBV20-1	TGCAGTGTCCCGGGACGCGGCTACGAGCAGTACTTC	CSVPGRGYEQYF
TRBJ2-7	-	-	TRBV6-2/TRBV6-3	TGTGCCAGCAGTTCACCGGGATCCTACGAGCAGTACTTC	CASSSPGSYEQYF
TRBJ2-2	-	-	TRBV7-8	TGTGCCAGCAGTATTCCCCCATTGAGGGCCTCGCCCACCGGGGAGCTGTTTTTT	CASSIPPLRASPTGELFF
TRBJ1-2	-	-	TRBV12-3/TRBV12-4	TGTGCCAGCACCCTTACTACCGAGGGCTACACCTTC	CASTLTTEGYTF
TRBJ2-5	-	-	TRBV5-1	TGCGCCAGCAGCTCCGGAGGGACTCGGGGACAAACCCAGTACTTC	CASSSGGTRGQTQYF
TRBJ1-2	TRBD1	-	TRBV2	TGTGCCAGCAGGGCCGGGACAGGGGGGTATGGCTACACCTTC	CASRAGTGGYGYTF
TRBJ2-7	-	-	TRBV20-1	TGCAGTGCTAGTTTCCCCCAAGGCGTGCAGTACTTC	CSASFPQGVQYF
TRBJ1-6	-	few	TRBV6-1	TGTGCCAGCAGTGAACAGGGGAGGTATTCACCCCTCCACTTT	CASSEQGRYSPLHF
TRBJ2-5	-	-	TRBV24-1	TGTGCCACCAGTGATTTGGCAGCTCAAGAGACCCAGTACTTC	CATSDLAAQETQYF
TRBJ2-1	-	medium-sized	TRBV7-7	TGTGCTAGCAGCCCGGACAGATACAATGAGCAGTTCTTC	CASSPDRYNEQFF
TRBJ1-2	-	few	TRBV20-1	TGCAGTGCGCCAATGCGGGACAAGAACTATGGCTACACCTTC	CSAPMRDKNYGYTF
TRBJ1-1	TRBD1	-	TRBV6-1	TGTGCCAGCAGTGCGGGACAGATGAACACTGAAGCTTTCTTT	CASSAGQMNTEAFF
TRBJ1-2	TRBD1	-	TRBV20-1	TGCAGTGCTAGAGATCTCAGGGACAGGGAAGGGGAATGGGATGGCTACACCTTC	CSARDLRDREGEWDGYTF
TRBJ1-5	-	large	TRBV5-1	TGCGCCAGCAGCTTGGCGGGGGATACTAATCAGCCCCAGCATTTT	CASSLAGDTNQPQHF
TRBJ1-1	TRBD1	few	TRBV7-9	TGTGCCAGCAGCGAACAGGGGACGTACACTGAAGCTTTCTTT	CASSEQGTYTEAFF
TRBJ2-3	-	-	TRBV20-1	TGCAGTGCTGCCTATTCCGGGAGCCTCCACCGTACGCAGTATTTT	CSAAYSGSLHRTQYF
TRBJ1-2	TRBD1	-	TRBV20-1	TGCAGTGCTAGACCTCGGGGGGGACAGGGAACGTTCGGCTACACCTTC	CSARPRGGQGTFGYTF
TRBJ1-2	TRBD1	-	TRBV10-3	TGTGCCATCAGTGAACAGGGGGGCCCCCGCTATGGCTACACCTTC	CAISEQGGPRYGYTF
TRBJ2-7	TRBD2	-	TRBV24-1	TGTGCCACCAGTCCCCCCCCCGGGAGGGATCCCAGCTCCTACGAGCAGTACTTC	CATSPPPGRDPSSYEQYF
TRBJ1-5	-	medium-sized	TRBV6-1	TGTGCCAGCAGCACAGGGAAGGCGCCCCAGCATTTT	CASSTGKAPQHF
TRBJ1-5	-	few	TRBV6-1	TGTGCCAGCAAAGCTAATGTCCCCCAGCCCCAGCATTTT	CASKANVPQPQHF
TRBJ2-1	TRBD1	-	TRBV28	TGTGCCAGCATCGGTCAGACAGGGGAATTTTGGCTTTACAATGAGCAGTTCTTC	CASIGQTGEFWLYNEQFF